This T cell receptor (beta chain) was obtained from a study of blood T cell repertoires in COVID-19 (dated by TCRdb to the early 2020s). Looking at the study overall: Samples covering the acute and convalescent phases of COVID-19 were provided by collaborators in the United States, Italy and Spain. The prospective study material was composed of cDNA or gDNA derived from T cells, B-cell-depleted T cells, or PBMCs. Deeply sampled blood TCRbeta repertoires from subjects exposed to, actively infected with, or recovered from COVID-19 were included in the dataset. The repertoires were released in a freely available public database intended as a resource for research on the immune response to SARS-CoV-2. Samples were obtained from the ongoing ImmuneRACE study (first 160 participants) and from some 1,200 subjects provided by 6 global collaborators. Nearly every sample came with metadata listing a de-identified subject ID, COVID-19 status, age in years and sex. Where HLA class I and class II types were available, the types were taken from metadata supplied by the sample provider, not from assay-based typing. The paper as a whole reports these results and caveats: How much clinical and demographic metadata was included differed by source and by participant, and the metadata was provided uncurated.

This clone occurred a few times. The antigen it binds to is not known. The sample holds no much larger clone one base away, and base qualities are not on file. TCRbeta CDR3 regions were amplified from genomic DNA by means of the immunoSEQ Assay, a bias-controlled multiplex PCR. Under the source paper's analysis protocol: The number of nucleated cells in each sample was estimated from the amplification of reference gene primers within the assay. Sequence reads were collapsed and filtered to measure the absolute abundance of every unique TCRbeta CDR3 rearrangement. For each sample, productive Simpson clonality was calculated by taking the square root of Simpson's diversity index across productive rearrangements. Here the immuneACCESS table is served through TCRdb, limited to in-frame sequences with V and J called. Missing clones are a known gap in these copies; in checked studies unresolved V genes cover under half, and the rest lacks a known reason. The V and J calls and clone size come from that table; D and trimming were worked out from the DNA. The sample table shows 350,000 to 500,000 clones, and nearly 90% are seen once. About 1.5% of the sample comes from the top ten.

Germline trimming amounts to 4 bases on V and 4 bases on J, with 6 as the count of junction bases outside the gene matches. Including cysteine and phenylalanine, the CDR3 has 16 amino acids. Just CDR3 DNA is preserved here, 48 bases in frame from base 1. Per the germline V gene, SGDLS is the CDR1 and YYNGEE is the CDR2. In the prospective study, participants were roughly 18 to 90 years old, resided in 20 to 30 geographic areas of the United States, and were enrolled through a virtual design. In the prospective study, participants were assigned to cohorts based on the clinical history participants reported in a screening survey and a study questionnaire. Exposed participants were defined as having been in contact with someone with a PCR-confirmed or clinician-diagnosed COVID-19 case within 2 weeks of study entry. In the prospective study, mobile phlebotomists collected whole blood, serum and a nasopharyngeal or oropharyngeal swab from each participant. Additional blood draws and questionnaires over an approximately two-month period could optionally be provided by prospective study participants. Before DNA extraction, blood samples from the prospective study were shipped at room temperature or frozen.

The sequence joins TRBV9 to TRBJ2-2, and 11 bases in between align with TRBD1. Sequenced sample: PBMCs or T cells enriched from blood (not recorded which). The sequence derives from a woman aged 18-29 years who had been exposed to COVID-19. The DNA is as follows: TGTGCCAGCAGCCTCCGGACAGGGGGCTTCACCGGGGAGCTGTTTTTT. Translated, it gives CASSLRTGGFTGELFF. The full variable domain, with segments outside the CDR3 supplied by the reference TRBV9 and TRBJ2-2 proteins, appears as DSGVTQTPKHLITATGQRVTLRCSPRSGDLSVYWYQQSLDQGLQFLIQYYNGEERAKGNILERFSAQQFPDLHSELNLSSLELGDSALYFCASSLRTGGFTGELFFGEGSRLTVL.